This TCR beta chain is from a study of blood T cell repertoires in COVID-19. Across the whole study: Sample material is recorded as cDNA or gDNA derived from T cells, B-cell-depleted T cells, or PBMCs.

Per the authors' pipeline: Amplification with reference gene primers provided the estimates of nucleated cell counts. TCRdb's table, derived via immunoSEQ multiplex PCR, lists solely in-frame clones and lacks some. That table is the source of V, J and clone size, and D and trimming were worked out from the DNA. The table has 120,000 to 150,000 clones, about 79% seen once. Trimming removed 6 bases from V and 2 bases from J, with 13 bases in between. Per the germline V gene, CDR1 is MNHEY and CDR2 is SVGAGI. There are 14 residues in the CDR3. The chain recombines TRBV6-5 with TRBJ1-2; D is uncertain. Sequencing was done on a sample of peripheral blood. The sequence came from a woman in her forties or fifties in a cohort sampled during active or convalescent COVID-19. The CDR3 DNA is TGTGCCAGCAGAACTTCCGGGGAAAACTATGGCTACACCTTC. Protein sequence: CASRTSGENYGYTF.